The clone carrying this T cell receptor beta chain has only a few counts. Its target is unknown. The CDR3 is 18 residues long. Per germline, CDR1 MDHEN and CDR2 SYDVKM. V was trimmed by 1 base and J by 0 bases, leaving 16 bases between them. The data originate from a study of shared clonotypes between healthy human individuals. About the research overall: Plates per donor: three CD4 naive, three CD4 memory, two CD8 naive, one CD8 memory.

Genomic DNA of each subset was evenly split across several immunoSEQ plates. Template for every sorted-subset replicate PCR totaled around 200 ng DNA, approximately 30,000 T cell genomes. Measured with immunoSEQ multiplex PCR; TCRdb has only the in-frame clones, and not every one. Counted here are approximately 1,000,000 clones, roughly 80% occurring once; the ten biggest clones make up over 0.8%. Findings of the study overall: Even with large depth, rarefaction showed that sorted-subset sequencing was incomplete.

This receptor was identified in a man aged 18 to 29 in good health. Some clones in this sample may be carry-over from other donors' samples. The chain couples TRBV28 to TRBJ1-5, with D uncertain. The specimen was memory CD4+ T cells from PBMCs. Subset here: CD45RA-negative fraction. CDR3 region: CASSLLTFRGYSNQPQHF. CDR3 sequence (DNA): TGTGCCAGCAGTTTATTAACCTTCCGGGGTTATAGCAATCAGCCCCAGCATTTT.